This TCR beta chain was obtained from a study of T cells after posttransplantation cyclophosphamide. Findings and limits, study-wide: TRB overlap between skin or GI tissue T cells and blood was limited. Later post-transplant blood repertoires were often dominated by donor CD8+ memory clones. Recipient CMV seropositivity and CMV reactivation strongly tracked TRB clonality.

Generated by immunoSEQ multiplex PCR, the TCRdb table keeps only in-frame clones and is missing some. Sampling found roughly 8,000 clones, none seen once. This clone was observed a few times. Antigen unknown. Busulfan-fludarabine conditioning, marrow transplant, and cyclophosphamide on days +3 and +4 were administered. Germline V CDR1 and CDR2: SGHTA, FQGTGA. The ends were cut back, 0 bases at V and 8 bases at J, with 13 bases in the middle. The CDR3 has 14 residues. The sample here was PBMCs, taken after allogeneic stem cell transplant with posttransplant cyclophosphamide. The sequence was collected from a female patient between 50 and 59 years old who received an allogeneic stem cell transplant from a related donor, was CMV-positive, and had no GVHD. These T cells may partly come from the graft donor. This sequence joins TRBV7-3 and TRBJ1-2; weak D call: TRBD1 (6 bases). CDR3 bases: TGTGCCAGCAGCTTAACTTTAGGGGGAGCAGGCTACACCTTC. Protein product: CASSLTLGGAGYTF. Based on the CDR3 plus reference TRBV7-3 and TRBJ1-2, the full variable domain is GAGVSQTPSNKVTEKGKYVELRCDPISGHTALYWYRQSLGQGPEFLIYFQGTGAADDSGLPNDRFFAVRPEGSVSTLKIQRTERGDSAVYLCASSLTLGGAGYTFGSGTRLTVV.